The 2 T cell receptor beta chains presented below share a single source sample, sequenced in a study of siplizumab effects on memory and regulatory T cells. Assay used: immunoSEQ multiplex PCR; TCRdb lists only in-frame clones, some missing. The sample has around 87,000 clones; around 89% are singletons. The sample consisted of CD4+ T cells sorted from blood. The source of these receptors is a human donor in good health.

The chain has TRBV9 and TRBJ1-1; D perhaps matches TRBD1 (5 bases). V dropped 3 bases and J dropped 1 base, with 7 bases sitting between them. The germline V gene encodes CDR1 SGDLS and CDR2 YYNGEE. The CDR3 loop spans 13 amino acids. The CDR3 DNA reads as TGTGCCAGCAGCGCTACAGGGAACACTGAAGCTTTCTTT. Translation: CASSATGNTEAFF. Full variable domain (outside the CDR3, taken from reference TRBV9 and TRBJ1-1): DSGVTQTPKHLITATGQRVTLRCSPRSGDLSVYWYQQSLDQGLQFLIQYYNGEERAKGNILERFSAQQFPDLHSELNLSSLELGDSALYFCASSATGNTEAFFGQGTRLTVV.

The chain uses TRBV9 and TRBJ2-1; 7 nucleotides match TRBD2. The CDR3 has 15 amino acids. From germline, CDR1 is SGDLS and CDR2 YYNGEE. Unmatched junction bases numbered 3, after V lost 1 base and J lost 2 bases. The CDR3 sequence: CASSVSSGAYNEQFF. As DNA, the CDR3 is TGTGCCAGCAGCGTATCTAGCGGTGCCTACAATGAGCAGTTCTTC.